This is a list of T cell receptor beta chains from one sample in a study of T cell repertoires in cytomegalovirus infection. TCRdb analysed the reads with MiXCR anew, one entry per CDR3 protein. Of under 600,000 distinct CDR3 sequences in the sample, approximately 16% were seen once. Sequenced: CD8+ T cells from PBMCs. The origin of the receptors is a human donor in good health (CMV status not recorded). Some clones in this sample may be carry-over from other donors' samples. Each CDR3 is given with its conserved first and last residue. The order of the fields is clone size, J gene, D gene, V gene, CDR3 DNA, CDR3 protein. D genes are given only for firm matches. Expanded clones are given a class, and other clones once, few, many or no size at all.

size: few
J: TRBJ1-1
D: NA
V: TRBV12-3/TRBV12-4
DNA: TGTGCCAGCAGCAGTGCAGCCCCTGAAGCTTTCTTT
CDR3: CASSSAAPEAFF

size: few
J: TRBJ2-2
D: NA
V: TRBV19
DNA: TGTGCCAGTACCGTCGCGGGGTGGGGGGAGCTGTTTTTT
CDR3: CASTVAGWGELFF

size: few
J: TRBJ2-6
D: NA
V: TRBV12-3/TRBV12-4
DNA: TGTGCCAGCAGTTTAATTGGTCCGGGGGCCAACGTCCTGACTTTC
CDR3: CASSLIGPGANVLTF

size: many
J: TRBJ1-1
D: NA
V: TRBV11-2
DNA: TGTGCCAGCAGCTTAGACCCTAATTTCGGGCGAAACACTGAAGCTTTCTTT
CDR3: CASSLDPNFGRNTEAFF

size: NA
J: TRBJ2-5
D: TRBD2
V: TRBV13
DNA: TGTGCCAGCAGCTTAGTTTCTAGCGGGAGTTACGCCCAAGAGACCCAGTACTTC
CDR3: CASSLVSSGSYAQETQYF

size: many
J: TRBJ1-2
D: NA
V: TRBV7-8
DNA: TGTGCCAGCAGCTTAGAACCGGGTTTTAACTATGGCTACACCTTC
CDR3: CASSLEPGFNYGYTF

size: NA
J: TRBJ2-7
D: TRBD2
V: TRBV19
DNA: TGTGCCAGTAGTATGGAACTAGCGGGGCTCTACGAGCAGTACTTC
CDR3: CASSMELAGLYEQYF

size: once
J: TRBJ1-3
D: NA
V: TRBV20-1
DNA: TGCAGTGCTAGCGGACCCCGGGATTTAAACTCTGGAAACACCATATATTTT
CDR3: CSASGPRDLNSGNTIYF

size: many
J: TRBJ2-3
D: TRBD2
V: TRBV7-8
DNA: TGTGCCAGCAGCTCCATAGCGGGGGCTGGTGGTACAGATACGCAGTATTTT
CDR3: CASSSIAGAGGTDTQYF

size: many
J: TRBJ2-7
D: TRBD2
V: TRBV4-1
DNA: TGCGCCAGCAGCCAAGATGTTGAGCGGGGCTCCTACGAGCAGTACTTC
CDR3: CASSQDVERGSYEQYF

size: few
J: TRBJ1-2
D: NA
V: TRBV7-3
DNA: TGTGCCAGCAGCTTAAGTCCAGATCAAGACTTCTATGGCTACACCTTC
CDR3: CASSLSPDQDFYGYTF

size: NA
J: TRBJ2-7
D: TRBD2
V: TRBV7-8
DNA: TGTGCCGGCAGCCTAAGACTAGCAAGTGAGCAGTACTTC
CDR3: CAGSLRLASEQYF

size: many
J: TRBJ2-2
D: NA
V: TRBV29-1
DNA: TGCAGCGTGGGGACCCAGGAGGCCGGGGAGCTGTTTTTT
CDR3: CSVGTQEAGELFF

size: many
J: TRBJ2-6
D: NA
V: TRBV7-9
DNA: TGTGCCAGCAGCTTAGTGTCGGGGGCTGGGGCCAACGTCCTGACTTTC
CDR3: CASSLVSGAGANVLTF

size: many
J: TRBJ2-7
D: TRBD2
V: TRBV7-2
DNA: TGTGCCAGCAGCTTTAGCGGGAGGGAAAGCTACGAGCAGTACTTC
CDR3: CASSFSGRESYEQYF

size: NA
J: TRBJ1-5
D: NA
V: TRBV19
DNA: TGTGCCAGTAGTGCCCGATCGGGTTGGAATCAGCCCCAGCATTTT
CDR3: CASSARSGWNQPQHF

size: many
J: TRBJ2-7
D: TRBD2
V: TRBV7-9
DNA: TGTGCCAGCAGCTTTTCAGCGGGGTACGAGCAGTACTTC
CDR3: CASSFSAGYEQYF

size: NA
J: TRBJ1-4
D: NA
V: TRBV4-2
DNA: TGTGCCAGCAGCCGGCGCAGGCATGCAACTAATGAAAAACTGTTTTTT
CDR3: CASSRRRHATNEKLFF

size: NA
J: TRBJ1-2
D: NA
V: TRBV4-1
DNA: TGCGCCAGCAGCCAAGATTACTCGACACCCCATGGCTACACCTTC
CDR3: CASSQDYSTPHGYTF

size: many
J: TRBJ2-7
D: NA
V: TRBV7-2
DNA: TGTGCCAGCAGCCCCGCTCCCGGGACGCTGAGCTCCTACGAGCAGTACTTC
CDR3: CASSPAPGTLSSYEQYF

size: many
J: TRBJ2-7
D: NA
V: TRBV4-1
DNA: TGCGCCAGCAGCCACGGCCCGGGGGAACCCCACGAGCAGTACTTC
CDR3: CASSHGPGEPHEQYF

size: many
J: TRBJ2-1
D: TRBD2
V: TRBV7-9
DNA: TGTGCCAGCAGCGTTAGCGGGAGTCGGGAGCAGTTCTTC
CDR3: CASSVSGSREQFF

size: many
J: TRBJ2-1
D: NA
V: TRBV6-1
DNA: TGTGCCAGCCAGAGGGTAGGCTCCTACAATGAGCAGTTCTTC
CDR3: CASQRVGSYNEQFF

size: few
J: TRBJ2-1
D: NA
V: TRBV15
DNA: TGTGCCACCAGCAGAGATGGGGATAGAATTGACCCCAATGAGCAGTTCTTC
CDR3: CATSRDGDRIDPNEQFF

size: NA
J: TRBJ1-2
D: NA
V: TRBV27
DNA: TGTGCCAGCAGTTTATCGCGGGGGGATCAATATGGCTACACCTTC
CDR3: CASSLSRGDQYGYTF

size: many
J: TRBJ1-1
D: NA
V: TRBV7-9
DNA: TGTGCCAGCAGCTTCGACAGATCCGGTGGGTACACTGAAGCTTTCTTT
CDR3: CASSFDRSGGYTEAFF

size: NA
J: TRBJ2-7
D: NA
V: TRBV5-8
DNA: TGTGCCAGCAGCCATGGGACCGACGCCTTAGAGCAGTACTTC
CDR3: CASSHGTDALEQYF

size: many
J: TRBJ2-7
D: TRBD1
V: TRBV6-5
DNA: TGTGCCAGCAGTTACGAAGGACAGGGAAGCTACGAGCAGTACTTC
CDR3: CASSYEGQGSYEQYF

size: NA
J: TRBJ1-2
D: NA
V: TRBV4-1
DNA: TGCGCCAGCAGCCAAATTTCTGCCGGGGAGAGTAACGGCTACACCTTC
CDR3: CASSQISAGESNGYTF